This TCR beta chain was recovered during a study of blood T cells in healthy people across ages. Study results and limitations: Correlation between TCR beta diversity and naive T cell percentage was strong.

In its sample, this clonotype is medium-sized (0.01 to 0.1%). As yet, its antigen is unknown. With a J-beta primer mix and a sample-barcoded 5' primer, a second PCR ran 7 to 11 cycles. Through a template-switch adaptor with 12 random nucleotides, each cDNA molecule received a tag. MiXCR, applied by TCRdb to the 5' RACE reads, yields one record per CDR3 protein. The data show roughly 650,000 distinct CDR3 sequences, roughly 30% seen once. This CDR3 spans 13 amino acids. V gave up 6 bases and J gave up 3 bases; unmatched junction bases: 4. Germline values: CDR1 DFQATT, CDR2 SNEGSKA (reference sequence). The chain carries TRBV20-1 and TRBJ2-4; 8 nucleotides agree with TRBD2. Input material: blood. This TCR was recovered from a woman older than 75 in good health. The CDR3 protein is CSAAGTSKNIQYF. In DNA form, the CDR3 reads TGCAGTGCCGCGGGGACTAGCAAAAACATTCAGTACTTC.